Below are 7 T cell receptor beta chains sequenced from a single sample in a study of T cell responses to AZD1222 COVID-19 vaccine. Only in-frame clones appear in the TCRdb table, and some are missing; sequencing was by immunoSEQ multiplex PCR. The sample has approximately 73,000 clones, roughly 80% seen once; the top ten hold around 2.8%. This specimen was peripheral blood, taken on day 0 of AZD1222 vaccination. The source of these receptors is an adult in good health.

The chain combines TRBV21-1 with TRBJ2-5; the table calls TRBD2, which could not be checked here. TRBV21-1 is reported as a pseudogene. The CDR3 consists of 15 residues. CDR3 amino acids: CASSKAQEGEETQYF. In nucleotides, the CDR3 is TGTGCCAGCAGCAAAGCGCAGGAGGGCGAAGAGACCCAGTACTTC.

The rearrangement joins TRBV20-1 to TRBJ2-5, with 7 bases matching TRBD2. Germline trimming cut 3 bases from V and 1 base from J; bases unmatched to any gene: 8. The CDR3 runs to 15 residues. CDR1 and CDR2 from the germline V gene are DFQATT and SNEGSKA (reference sequence). The DNA for the CDR3 is TGCAGTGCTAGTAGTCAAGCGGGGAGCCAAGAGACCCAGTACTTC. It yields the protein CSASSQAGSQETQYF.

The chain employs TRBV7-9 and TRBJ1-4; D may be TRBD1 (6 bases). Germline V gene sequence: CDR1 SEHNR, CDR2 FQNEAQ (reference sequence). This CDR3 has 16 amino acids. Trimming pared 5 bases from V and 5 bases from J, leaving 18 bases between. The CDR3 loop reads CASSPHTGFLNEKLFF. For the CDR3, the DNA is TGTGCCAGCAGCCCCCACACAGGGTTTCTGAATGAAAAACTGTTTTTT.

This clone showed up just a few times. The chain recombines TRBV7-9 with TRBJ1-2; TRBD1 is a possible D gene (6 bases). The length of the CDR3 is 14 residues. The germline V gene encodes CDR1 SEHNR and CDR2 FQNEAQ (reference sequence). Trimming pared 3 bases from V and 6 bases from J, leaving 14 bases between. CDR3 coding DNA: TGTGCCAGCAGCTTCCCCCGACAGGACGATGGCTACACCTTC. As protein: CASSFPRQDDGYTF. Drawing the rest from reference TRBV7-9 and TRBJ1-2, the complete variable domain is DTGVSQNPRHKITKRGQNVTFRCDPISEHNRLYWYRQTLGQGPEFLTYFQNEAQLEKSRLLSDRFSAERPKGSFSTLEIQRTEQGDSAMYLCASSFPRQDDGYTFGSGTRLTVV.

CDR3 sequence (DNA): TGCGCCAGCAGCTTCGACAGGGTTGGGATTAGTGGCTACACCTTC. Translating gives CASSFDRVGISGYTF. The chain employs TRBV5-1 and TRBJ1-2, with 7 bases matching TRBD1. CDR1 is SGHRS and CDR2 is YFSETQ in the germline V gene. The CDR3 sequence is 15 residues long. The V segment lost 2 bases and the J segment 7 bases; nucleotides outside the gene matches: 11.

This clone has more than one count but fewer than ten. The chain links TRBV6-6 to TRBJ2-2, with 10 bases lining up with TRBD2. In germline, CDR1 is MNHNY, CDR2 SVGAGI (reference sequence). Trimming at V came to 6 bases and at J to 4 bases, leaving 5 bases not matched to a gene. This CDR3 region has 15 residues. The CDR3 DNA reads as TGTGCCAGCAGACTTGGACTAGCGGCCACCGGGGAGCTGTTTTTT. It encodes CASRLGLAATGELFF.

The V gene is TRBV6-4, the J gene TRBJ2-1; TRBD2 matches at 12 bases. The length of the CDR3 is 15 residues. V lost 4 bases and J lost 7; bases outside the gene matches: 5. Looked up from germline, CDR1 is MRHNA and CDR2 is SNTAGT. CDR3 protein: CASSVSTSGGNEQFF. The CDR3 region has the DNA TGTGCCAGCAGTGTATCCACTAGCGGGGGGAATGAGCAGTTCTTC.